This T cell receptor beta chain was captured in a study of PD-1 blockade in classical Hodgkin lymphoma. Profiling relied on immunoSEQ multiplex PCR, and the TCRdb table lists in-frame clones only, not all of them. The table records approximately 110,000 clones, roughly nine tenths of them present only once. The study's findings and limits: A reduction in baseline TCR diversity was reportedly seen in newly diagnosed patients relative to healthy donors.

Indicated time point: cycle 4 day 1 (C4D1), after 6 weeks of nivolumab. The patients all showed relapse after autologous stem cell transplantation, while their brentuximab vedotin exposure varied. The study recorded best responses of complete response, partial response or progressive disease. With regard to this clone: Its antigen is not known.

The origin of this receptor is a human donor with classical Hodgkin lymphoma. Sample: peripheral blood mononuclear cells (PBMCs), taken before the fourth cycle of nivolumab.

The CDR3 region is CASSLSPGTGPYEQYF. In DNA form, the CDR3 reads TGTGCCAGCAGCTTATCCCCGGGGACGGGACCCTACGAGCAGTACTTC. This chain joins TRBV7-2 and TRBJ2-7; D tentatively reads TRBD1 or TRBD2 (5 bases each). Trimming left V 2 bases short and J 2 bases short, with 16 bases between. CDR1 SGHTA and CDR2 FQGNSA come from the germline V gene. The length of the CDR3 is 16 residues.